The entry below gives a single TCR beta chain sequence along with its context. Its cognate antigen is unknown. The record originates from a study of T cell clonotyping in hematopoietic cell transplantation. The study's findings and limits: CD4 and CD8 repertoire contributions could not be separated without sorting. At the given depth, recipient repertoires were over 95% de novo clonotypes. Pathologically expanded recipient clonotypes increased progressively from day 30 to day 180 as diversity fell.

The protocol was immunoSEQ multiplex PCR, while the TCRdb copy is restricted to in-frame clones and leaves out a portion. Among several thousand clones, over 95% were seen once, and the ten largest hold less than 0.75%. Germline V gene lookup returns CDR1 MNHEY and CDR2 SVGAGI. CDR3 size: 15 residues. Trimming removed 4 bases from V and 0 bases from J, with 11 bases in between. Blood collection times were about day -28 and days 30, 100, 180 posttransplant. Sequenced material: PBMCs, taken 30 days after allogeneic stem cell transplant. The sequence derives from a male patient aged 60 to 75 who had an allogeneic stem cell transplant from a related donor, so the T cells may come from the graft donor. Some clones in this sample may be carry-over from other donors' samples. The V call is TRBV6-5, the J call TRBJ2-3; possible D gene TRBD1, 5 bases. The CDR3 protein is CASSFTGVSTDTQYF. Written as DNA, the CDR3 is TGTGCCAGCAGTTTCACAGGAGTCAGCACAGATACGCAGTATTTT.